Described below is a single TCR beta chain sequence and its context. This record comes from a study of blood T cell repertoires in COVID-19. In the study overall: The United States, Italy and Spain provided the acute and convalescent COVID-19 samples. PBMCs, B-cell-depleted T cells, or T cells provided the cDNA or gDNA that made up the material.

Assay used: immunoSEQ multiplex PCR; TCRdb lists only in-frame clones, some missing. The sample records roughly 100,000 clones, 75% to 95% being singletons. Trimming left V 2 bases short and J 4 bases short, with 18 bases between. Germline V gives CDR1 SGHRS, CDR2 YFSETQ. This CDR3 is built from 16 residues. Sequenced: peripheral blood. The rearrangement links TRBV5-1 to TRBJ1-1; a possible D gene is TRBD1 (5 bases). The TCR was taken from a human donor in a cohort sampled during active COVID-19. The CDR3 DNA reads as TGCGCCAGCAGCTTAGGGACTTTGGTCCAATCCACTGAAGCTTTCTTT. Its translation is CASSLGTLVQSTEAFF. Supplemented by reference TRBV5-1 and TRBJ1-1, the full variable domain reads KAGVTQTPRYLIKTRGQQVTLSCSPISGHRSVSWYQQTPGQGLQFLFEYFSETQRNKGNFPGRFSGRQFSNSRSEMNVSTLELGDSALYLCASSLGTLVQSTEAFFGQGTRLTVV.